The 23 T cell receptor beta chains presented below share a single source sample, sequenced in a study of molecular identifiers for immune sequencing clone quantification. MiXCR was run by TCRdb on the PCR reads, yielding one entry per CDR3 protein. The data contain approximately 670,000 distinct CDR3 sequences, just under 20% of them seen just once; the ten biggest clones take up 0.7% to 1%. Sequencing used naive CD8+ T cells from blood, with Jurkat cell RNA spiked in. Subset reported: FACS-sorted CD8+CD4-CCR7+CD45RA+ naive T cells. The receptors derive from a human donor in good health. Some libraries in this study had Jurkat cell RNA spiked in.

This chain links TRBV12-3 or TRBV12-4 with TRBJ2-5; D tentatively reads TRBD1 or TRBD2 (5 bases each). V was trimmed by 3 bases and J by 5 bases, leaving 10 bases between them. The CDR3 has 13 residues. CDR3: CASSFFWGETQYF. The CDR3 nucleotides read TGTGCCAGCAGTTTTTTCTGGGGGGAGACCCAGTACTTC.

The rearrangement links TRBV20-1 to TRBJ2-4, with D hard to call. Germline lookup yields CDR1 DFQATT and CDR2 SNEGSKA (reference sequence). This CDR3 comprises 13 residues. V was trimmed by 5 bases and J by 7 bases, leaving 15 bases between them. This CDR3 is CSAELGFGNIQYF. The CDR3 region has the DNA TGCAGTGCTGAGTTAGGATTTGGGAACATTCAGTACTTC.

The chain couples TRBV19 to TRBJ2-7, with 7 bases matching TRBD1. This CDR3 is 15 amino acids long. V gave up 6 bases and J gave up 1 base; unmatched junction bases: 9. Germline CDR1 is LNHDA and CDR2 is SQIVND (reference sequence). The CDR3 here is CASSSLRDRSYEQYF. The CDR3 bases are TGTGCCAGTAGCTCCCTCCGGGACAGATCCTACGAGCAGTACTTC.

This clonotype was found many times. This chain joins TRBV6-6 and TRBJ1-2, with D tentatively TRBD1 (5 bases). Trimming stripped 0 bases from V and 3 bases from J, with 14 bases between. Germline loops: CDR1 MNHNY, CDR2 SVGAGI (reference sequence). This CDR3 contains 16 residues. The CDR3 DNA reads TGTGCCAGCAGTTACTCGGTTCAATCAGGGTACTATGGCTACACCTTC. Amino acid sequence: CASSYSVQSGYYGYTF.

This clonotype was recorded at least ten times. The rearrangement links TRBV7-9 to TRBJ2-5, with 7 positions matching TRBD1. CDR3 size: 19 residues. The germline CDR1 and CDR2 sequences are SEHNR and FQNEAQ (reference sequence). J lost 9 bases, V lost 6 bases, and 28 bases had no gene match. CDR3 nucleotides: TGTGCCAGCAGTAAACCTCTGGAGGAGGACAGGCCACGCTTCAAGGCCCAGTACTTC. It codes for CASSKPLEEDRPRFKAQYF.

This clonotype was observed at least ten times. The chain uses TRBV7-9 and TRBJ2-1, with 7 bases identical to TRBD2. V shed 4 bases and J 6 bases; nucleotides not matched to a gene: 6. Germline lookup yields CDR1 SEHNR and CDR2 FQNEAQ (reference sequence). This CDR3 spans 14 amino acids. The CDR3 nucleotides read TGTGCCAGCAGCTCCTTGCCTAGCGGCAATGAGCAGTTCTTC. It translates to CASSSLPSGNEQFF.

At least ten counts were recorded for this clonotype. The chain links TRBV6-5 to TRBJ1-1; no clear D gene. V dropped 4 bases and J dropped 0 bases, with 9 bases sitting between them. Germline loops: CDR1 MNHEY, CDR2 SVGAGI. The CDR3 sequence is 14 residues long. CDR3 residues: CASSLQILNTEAFF. The CDR3 DNA follows: TGTGCCAGCAGTTTGCAGATCCTGAACACTGAAGCTTTCTTT.

This clonotype was counted a few times. J is TRBJ1-1 and V is TRBV12-3 or TRBV12-4, with D perhaps matching TRBD1 (5 bases). Trimming shortened V by 2 bases and J by 0 bases, and 13 bases separated the two germline ends. The CDR3 extends over 16 amino acids. This CDR3 is CASSLRVPGLNTEAFF. The CDR3 DNA reads TGTGCCAGCAGTTTACGGGTTCCAGGGCTGAACACTGAAGCTTTCTTT.

Only one count was recorded for this clonotype. This may come from a read error, since a much larger clone is one base off. V gene TRBV4-3 combines with J gene TRBJ2-1; D is perhaps TRBD1 or TRBD2 (5 bases each). V shed 2 bases and J shed 4 bases, with 18 bases lying between them. Germline-derived CDR1 and CDR2 are LGHNA and YSLEER. The CDR3 is made up of 17 amino acids. The CDR3 reads CASSQTGPGFKYNEQFF. CDR3 DNA: TGCGCCAGCAGCCAAACGGGACCAGGATTTAAGTACAATGAGCAGTTCTTC.

As for this clonotype: Relative to the germline gene, one junction end is altered; a read error may explain this. The chain combines TRBV27 with TRBJ2-1; D not certain. Germline loops: CDR1 MNHEY, CDR2 SMNVEV (reference sequence). The CDR3 has 13 amino acids. The CDR3 DNA reads TGTGCCAGCGCCCCGCCCTCCTACAATGAGCGGTTCTTC. Translating gives CASAPPSYNERFF.

In the case of this clonotype: This may be a read error: a much more frequent sequence differs by one nucleotide. This chain joins TRBV20-1 and TRBJ2-3, with 16 bases fitting TRBD2. The CDR3 is made up of 20 amino acids. J gave up 3 bases and V 2 bases, and 14 bases lay outside the gene matches. Germline CDR1 is DFQATT and CDR2 is SNEGSKA (reference sequence). CDR3 in DNA: TGCAGTGCTAGACCACTACTGGGACTAGCGGGAGGGGTGTTTACAGATACGCAGTATTTT. It codes for CSARPLLGLAGGVFTDTQYF.

This clonotype has a count of ten or more. This chain links TRBV6-2 or TRBV6-3 with TRBJ2-7; the D gene is possibly TRBD2 (5 bases). Per germline, CDR1 MNHEY and CDR2 SVGEGT. This CDR3 is 19 amino acids long. V shed 2 bases and J shed 2 bases, with 25 bases lying between them. DNA of the CDR3: TGTGCCAGCAGTTACGCCCGGGGTCTGGAAACAGCAAATCCCTACGAGCAGTACTTC. Translation: CASSYARGLETANPYEQYF.

Many counts were recorded for this clonotype. This chain connects TRBV7-8 to TRBJ2-4; D might be TRBD1 (7 bases). V was pared by 5 bases and J by 4 bases, with 18 bases between. The CDR3 is made up of 16 amino acids. Germline V lookup: CDR1 SGHVS, CDR2 FQNEAQ. The CDR3 DNA reads TGTGCCAGCAGCCTAAAAACAGGGGAGGCGAAAAACATTCAGTACTTC. This encodes CASSLKTGEAKNIQYF.

The genes are TRBV9 and TRBJ1-6; a weak D match, TRBD1 (6 bases). The CDR3 sequence is 14 residues long. CDR1 and CDR2 from the germline V gene are SGDLS and YYNGEE. Between the trimmed V and J ends, which lost 3 bases and 7 bases, there was a span of 11 bases. CDR3 sequence (DNA): TGTGCCAGCAGCGGGGGGCATGGGAATTCACCCCTCCACTTT. The encoded protein is CASSGGHGNSPLHF.

The table lists this clonotype with a few counts. This may be a read error: a much more frequent sequence differs by one nucleotide. The V gene is TRBV9, the J gene TRBJ2-3; D is undetermined. CDR1 and CDR2 (germline): SGDLS, YYNGEE. The V and J ends lost 4 bases and 2 bases respectively, with 5 bases between them. The CDR3 has 12 amino acids. The CDR3 DNA sequence: TGTGCCAGCAGCACAAACACAGATACGCAGTATTTT. Amino acids: CASSTNTDTQYF.

In its sample, this clonotype was seen many times. The chain combines TRBV10-3 with TRBJ2-7; the match to TRBD2 covers 7 bases. In germline, CDR1 is ENHRY, CDR2 SYGVKD. The CDR3 sequence is 17 residues long. The ends lost 4 bases at V and 4 bases at J; junction bases unmatched: 16. CDR3 nucleotides: TGTGCCATCAGTGGGATCGGGAGGACAAGGCCCTCTTACGAGCAGTACTTC. It yields the protein CAISGIGRTRPSYEQYF.

V usage is TRBV30 and J usage is TRBJ2-7; 11 bases line up with TRBD2. Germline trimming cut 0 bases from V and 6 bases from J; bases unmatched to any gene: 4. The length of the CDR3 is 14 residues. Germline lookup yields CDR1 GTSNPN and CDR2 SVGIG (reference sequence). The CDR3 is CAWSVSGGAIEQYF. CDR3 sequence (DNA): TGTGCCTGGAGTGTTAGCGGGGGGGCCATCGAGCAGTACTTC.

This clonotype has ten or more counts. In DNA form, the CDR3 reads TGCGCCAGCAGCCAAATGACTAGCGGGAGTTTTCGGGAGCAGTACTTC. Its protein is CASSQMTSGSFREQYF. The chain carries TRBV4-1 and TRBJ2-7, with 12 bases fitting TRBD2. J gave up 7 bases and V 2 bases, and 9 bases lay outside the gene matches. The V gene's germline CDR1 is MGHRA and CDR2 YSYEKL. The CDR3 has 16 residues.

This chain connects TRBV11-2 to TRBJ1-2, with D tentatively TRBD1 (6 bases). The CDR3 covers 14 residues. V lost 6 bases and J lost 2, with 13 bases in between. Germline CDR1 SGHAT, CDR2 FQNNGV. Written as DNA, the CDR3 is TGTGCCAGCAGTTACAGGGATAGGAACTATGGCTACACCTTC. Translation gives CASSYRDRNYGYTF.

This clonotype appeared many times. The CDR3 DNA reads as TGTGCCTGGAGGGGCCCCTTAGAGACCCAGTACTTC. It yields the protein CAWRGPLETQYF. The rearrangement links TRBV30 to TRBJ2-5, with unresolved D. V shed 3 bases and J shed 4 bases, with 9 bases lying between them. Germline V lookup: CDR1 GTSNPN, CDR2 SVGIG (reference sequence). The CDR3 extends over 12 amino acids.

Many counts were recorded for this clonotype. This chain links TRBV28 with TRBJ2-4; a possible D gene is TRBD1 (6 bases). The length of the CDR3 is 17 residues. CDR1 is MDHEN, CDR2 SYDVKM, per germline. V lost 7 bases to trimming and J lost 2 bases, with 21 bases between them. For the CDR3, the DNA is TGTGCCAGCATTCCAGCCTTGGGGGCTGGGCCCAAAAACATTCAGTACTTC. This translates into CASIPALGAGPKNIQYF.

To note about this clonotype: A much larger clone lies one base from this, so it may be a read error. J is TRBJ1-1 and V is TRBV4-1, with TRBD1 as a possible D gene (5 bases). The germline gives CDR1 MGHRA, CDR2 YSYEKL. The CDR3 spans 12 residues. Written as DNA, the CDR3 is TGCGCCGGCAGCCTCGGGGGGACGAGAACTTTCTTT. It is translated as CAGSLGGTRTFF.

This clonotype came up many times. The V call is TRBV15, the J call TRBJ2-1; 8 nucleotides match TRBD1. The CDR3 has 15 amino acids. The germline V gene encodes CDR1 LNHNV and CDR2 YYDKDF (reference sequence). The junction had 8 bases not matched to a gene; V was cut back by 4 bases and J by 6 bases. The CDR3 sequence: CATSIWRQGSNEQFF. The CDR3 DNA reads as TGTGCCACCAGCATTTGGCGACAGGGGTCCAATGAGCAGTTCTTC.